The 4 T cell receptor beta chains below come from one sample, sequenced in a study of TIL therapy for anti-PD-1-resistant metastatic lung cancer. The libraries were made with immunoSEQ v3. Only in-frame clones appear in the TCRdb table, and some are missing; sequencing was by immunoSEQ multiplex PCR. The repertoire holds 16,000 or so clones, with over 65% as singletons. Described time point: pre-treatment sample, taken before nivolumab and TIL therapy. This specimen was blood, taken at baseline. All receptors come from a person aged 25-85 years with non-small cell lung cancer.

CDR3 nucleotides: TGTGCCAGCAGTTCCCGGTGGTCTCCAACCTACGAGCAGTACTTC. Its translation is CASSSRWSPTYEQYF. The chain couples TRBV27 to TRBJ2-7; unclear D gene. CDR1 and CDR2 (germline): MNHEY, SMNVEV (reference sequence). The CDR3 runs 15 residues. V gave up 4 bases and J gave up 2 bases, with 15 bases separating them.

The rearrangement uses TRBV6-5 and TRBJ1-2; D might be TRBD1 (5 bases). The CDR3 covers 13 residues. The ends were cut back, 6 bases at V and 8 bases at J, with 16 bases in the middle. In germline, CDR1 is MNHEY, CDR2 SVGAGI. CDR3 amino acids: CASSESRGDGYTF. CDR3 DNA sequence: TGTGCCAGCAGCGAATCAAGGGGAGACGGCTACACCTTC.

The chain couples TRBV12-5 to TRBJ2-3; D not certain. V shed 1 base and J shed 5 bases, with 13 bases lying between them. CDR3 size: 15 residues. Germline V lookup: CDR1 LGHNT, CDR2 FRNRAP. The CDR3 DNA sequence: TGTGCTAGTGGTTTGGATAAGGGATGGGTAGATACGCAGTATTTT. This encodes CASGLDKGWVDTQYF.

The rearrangement links TRBV18 to TRBJ2-7; TRBD1 is a possible D gene (6 bases). Germline V gene lookup returns CDR1 KGHSH and CDR2 LQKENI. The V gene lost 2 bases and the J gene lost 0 bases, with 8 bases spanning the gap. The CDR3 covers 14 residues. The CDR3 here is CASSPYRDSYEQYF. The CDR3 DNA sequence: TGTGCCAGCTCACCATACAGGGACTCCTACGAGCAGTACTTC.